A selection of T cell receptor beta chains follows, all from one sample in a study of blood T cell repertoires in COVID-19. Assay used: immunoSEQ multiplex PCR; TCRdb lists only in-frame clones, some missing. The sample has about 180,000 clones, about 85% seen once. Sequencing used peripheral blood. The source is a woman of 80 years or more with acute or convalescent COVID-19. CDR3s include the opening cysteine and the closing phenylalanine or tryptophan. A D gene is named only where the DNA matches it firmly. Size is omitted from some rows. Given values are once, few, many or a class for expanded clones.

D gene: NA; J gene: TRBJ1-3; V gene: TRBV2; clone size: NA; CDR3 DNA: TGTGCCAGCACCGAGAGGAAAAACACCATATATTTT; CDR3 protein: CASTERKNTIYF
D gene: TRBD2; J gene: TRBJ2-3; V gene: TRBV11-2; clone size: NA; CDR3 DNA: TGTGCCAGCACACTTCAGCGGGGGAGCACAGATACGCAGTATTTT; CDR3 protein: CASTLQRGSTDTQYF
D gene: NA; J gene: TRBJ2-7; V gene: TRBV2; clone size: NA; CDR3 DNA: TGTGCCAGCTCATACAGCGGCGTCTACGAGCAGTACTTC; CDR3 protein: CASSYSGVYEQYF
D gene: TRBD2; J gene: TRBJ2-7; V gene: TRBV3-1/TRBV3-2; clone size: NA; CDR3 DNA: TGTGCCAGCAGCCAAGGACTAGCGGGAACCTACGAGCAGTACTTC; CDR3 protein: CASSQGLAGTYEQYF
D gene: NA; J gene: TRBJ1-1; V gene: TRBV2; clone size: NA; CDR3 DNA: TGTGCCAGCAGTGCCCGGACTGAAGCTTTCTTT; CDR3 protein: CASSARTEAFF
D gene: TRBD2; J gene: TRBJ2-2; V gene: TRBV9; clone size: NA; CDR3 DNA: TGTGCCAGCAGCGCTTACGGACTAGCGGGCACCGGGGAGCTGTTTTTT; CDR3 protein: CASSAYGLAGTGELFF
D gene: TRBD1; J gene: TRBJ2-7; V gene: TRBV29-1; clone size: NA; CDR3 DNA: TGCAGCGTTATCCGGCCCGGACAGGAGTACTCCTACGAGCAGTACTTC; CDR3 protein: CSVIRPGQEYSYEQYF
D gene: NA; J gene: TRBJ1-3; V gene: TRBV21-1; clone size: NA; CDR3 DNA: TGTGCCAGCAACAGGGGTTACTCTGGAAACACCATATATTTT; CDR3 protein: CASNRGYSGNTIYF
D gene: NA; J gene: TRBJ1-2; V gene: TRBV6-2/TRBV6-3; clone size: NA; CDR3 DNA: TGTGCCAGCAGTTTCCGACAAGGCGCCCTCGCCTACACCTTC; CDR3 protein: CASSFRQGALAYTF
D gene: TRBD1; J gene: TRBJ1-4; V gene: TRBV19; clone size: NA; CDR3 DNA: TGTGCCAGTAGCCGCAGGGGGCGCGGGGAAAAACTGTTTTTT; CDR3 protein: CASSRRGRGEKLFF
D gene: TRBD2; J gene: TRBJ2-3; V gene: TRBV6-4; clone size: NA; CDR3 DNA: TGTGCCAGCAGTCGGACTAGCGGGGGCACAGATACGCAGTATTTT; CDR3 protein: CASSRTSGGTDTQYF
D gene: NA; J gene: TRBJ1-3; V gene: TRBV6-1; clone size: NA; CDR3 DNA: TGTGCCAGCAGTGAAGTGAAGGGGTCTGGAAACACCATATATTTT; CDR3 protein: CASSEVKGSGNTIYF
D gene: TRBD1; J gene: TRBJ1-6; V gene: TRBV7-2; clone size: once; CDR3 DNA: TGTGCCAGCAGGACGGACAGGGATACACCCCTCCACTTT; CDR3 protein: CASRTDRDTPLHF
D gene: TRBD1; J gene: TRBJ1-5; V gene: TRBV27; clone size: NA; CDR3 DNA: TGTGCCAGCAGTTTCAGGGGGAATCAGCCCCAGCATTTT; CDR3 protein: CASSFRGNQPQHF
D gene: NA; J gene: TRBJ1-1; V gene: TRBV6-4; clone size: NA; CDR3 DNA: TGTGCCAGCAGTGATTACGACGGGGACACTGAAGCTTTCTTT; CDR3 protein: CASSDYDGDTEAFF